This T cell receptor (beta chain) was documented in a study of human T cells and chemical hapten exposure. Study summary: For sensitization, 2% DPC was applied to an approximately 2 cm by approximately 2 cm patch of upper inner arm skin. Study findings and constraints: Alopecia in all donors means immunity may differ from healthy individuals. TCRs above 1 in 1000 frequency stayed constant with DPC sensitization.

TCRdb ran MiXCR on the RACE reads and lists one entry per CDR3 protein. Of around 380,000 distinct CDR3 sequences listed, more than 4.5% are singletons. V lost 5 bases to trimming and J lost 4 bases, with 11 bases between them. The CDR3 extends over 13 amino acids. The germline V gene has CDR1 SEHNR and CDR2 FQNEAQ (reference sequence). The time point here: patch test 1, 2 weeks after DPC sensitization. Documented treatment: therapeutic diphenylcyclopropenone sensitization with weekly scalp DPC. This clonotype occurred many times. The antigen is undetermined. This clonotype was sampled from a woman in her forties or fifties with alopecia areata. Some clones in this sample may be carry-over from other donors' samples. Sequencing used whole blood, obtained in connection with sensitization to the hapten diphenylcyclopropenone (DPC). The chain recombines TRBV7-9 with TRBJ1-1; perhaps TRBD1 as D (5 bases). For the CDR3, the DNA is TGTGCCAGCAGCCCGGACATTCCCACTGAAGCTTTCTTT. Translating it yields CASSPDIPTEAFF.